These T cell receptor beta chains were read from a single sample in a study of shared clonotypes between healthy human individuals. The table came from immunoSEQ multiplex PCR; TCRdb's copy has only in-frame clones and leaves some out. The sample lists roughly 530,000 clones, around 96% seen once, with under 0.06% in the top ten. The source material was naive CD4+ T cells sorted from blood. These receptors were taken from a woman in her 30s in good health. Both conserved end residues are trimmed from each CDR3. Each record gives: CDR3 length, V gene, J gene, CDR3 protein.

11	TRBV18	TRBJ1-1	ASSPGRNAEAF
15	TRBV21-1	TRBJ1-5	ASSKHRDPRSLRPQH
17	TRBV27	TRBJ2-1	ASSFFPPGLAGALDEQF
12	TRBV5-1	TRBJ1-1	ASSLGGQIAEAF
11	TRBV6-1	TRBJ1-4	ASSLGINEKLF
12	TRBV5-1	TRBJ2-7	ASSLVTGGDEQY
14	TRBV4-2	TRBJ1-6	ASSQEAGTGDSPLH
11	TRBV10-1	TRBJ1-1	ASSSGANTEAF
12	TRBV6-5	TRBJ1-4	ASSTQGGQEKLF
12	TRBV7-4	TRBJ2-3	ASRLTGLTDTQY
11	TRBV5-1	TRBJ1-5	ASSYSGDQPQH
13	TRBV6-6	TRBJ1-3	ASSRGDTSGNTIY
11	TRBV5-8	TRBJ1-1	ASSSNRGTEAF
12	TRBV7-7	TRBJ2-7	ASSPRGASDEQY
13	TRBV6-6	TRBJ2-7	AISGLAETTYEQY
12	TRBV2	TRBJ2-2	ASSQTSRTGELF
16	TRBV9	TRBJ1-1	ASSVVLRVGAGNTEAF
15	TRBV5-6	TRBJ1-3	ASSRGQGEITGNTIY
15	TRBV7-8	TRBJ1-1	ASSLSGQGAMNTEAF
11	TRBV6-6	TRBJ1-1	ASSLLGELEAF
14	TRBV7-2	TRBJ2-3	ASSLRRLSSTDTQY
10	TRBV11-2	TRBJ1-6	ASSLSYSPLH
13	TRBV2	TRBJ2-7	ASSATSGSSYEQY
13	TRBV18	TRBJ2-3	ASSPGLAITDTQY